These 10 T cell receptor beta chains were sequenced from one sample in a study of cytomegalovirus exposure and HLA in healthy donors. PCR was performed using 60 Vbeta and 13 Jbeta primers. TCRdb's table, derived via immunoSEQ multiplex PCR, lists solely in-frame clones and lacks some. The sample lists some 130,000 clones, approximately 84% occurring once. What was sequenced was PBMCs. All receptors come from a boy between 2 and 10 years old in good health and CMV-seronegative.

The table lists this clone with a few counts. The rearrangement links TRBV5-6 to TRBJ1-4; 10 bases are a match to TRBD1. This CDR3 contains 17 residues. The V segment lost 0 bases and the J segment 5 bases; nucleotides outside the gene matches: 7. The germline V gene encodes CDR1 SGHDT and CDR2 YYEEEE. CDR3 coding DNA: TGTGCCAGCAGCTTGGCGGGACAGGGGATTTCCAATGAAAAACTGTTTTTT. Protein product: CASSLAGQGISNEKLFF. Full variable domain (remainder filled in from reference TRBV5-6 and TRBJ1-4): DAGVTQSPTHLIKTRGQQVTLRCSPKSGHDTVSWYQQALGQGPQFIFQYYEEEERQRGNFPDRFSGHQFPNYSSELNVNALLLGDSALYLCASSLAGQGISNEKLFFGSGTQLSVL.

The chain carries TRBV4-3 and TRBJ1-1; D perhaps matches TRBD1 (6 bases). Per the germline V gene, CDR1 is LGHNA and CDR2 is YSLEER. The CDR3 extends over 16 amino acids. Trimming shortened V by 8 bases and J by 6 bases, and 25 bases separated the two germline ends. CDR3 loop: CASYVGGGRGRAEAFF. In DNA, the CDR3 is TGCGCCAGCTACGTGGGGGGGGGCAGGGGAAGGGCTGAAGCTTTCTTT.

In this sample, this clone turned up a few times. The J gene is TRBJ1-2, the V gene TRBV19, with no clear D. CDR3 length: 13 residues. Trimming stripped 5 bases from V and 5 bases from J, with 12 bases between. Per the germline V gene, CDR1 is LNHDA and CDR2 is SQIVND (reference sequence). CDR3 sequence reads: CASSHDGEYGYTF. The CDR3 region has the DNA TGTGCCAGTAGTCACGACGGGGAATATGGCTACACCTTC.

The chain joins TRBV19 to TRBJ2-2; a weak D match, TRBD1 (6 bases). The CDR3 has 15 amino acids. CDR1 and CDR2 from the germline V gene are LNHDA and SQIVND (reference sequence). V shed 6 bases and J shed 5 bases, with 16 bases lying between them. In nucleotides, the CDR3 is TGTGCCAGTAGAAGCAGGGGCTGGGGAACCGGGGAGCTGTTTTTT. It is translated as CASRSRGWGTGELFF.

This rearrangement joins TRBV5-8 to TRBJ1-2, with 7 bases that match TRBD1. CDR1 and CDR2 (germline): SGHTS, YDEGEE. The CDR3 has 14 amino acids. J lost 5 bases, V lost 4 bases, and 8 bases had no gene match. In DNA form, the CDR3 reads TGTGCCAGCAGCGCCGGGACAGCTGGATATGGCTACACCTTC. Amino acids: CASSAGTAGYGYTF.

J is TRBJ2-5 and V is TRBV5-1; D remains unclear. V lost 0 bases and J lost 2, with 5 bases in between. CDR1 and CDR2 from the germline V gene are SGHRS and YFSETQ. CDR3 length: 13 residues. The CDR3 is CASSLGGQETQYF. CDR3 sequence (DNA): TGCGCCAGCAGCTTGGGCGGTCAAGAGACCCAGTACTTC.

In its sample, this clone was seen once. The V call is TRBV29-1, the J call TRBJ1-2, with TRBD1 as a possible D gene (6 bases). Per the germline V gene, CDR1 is SQVTM and CDR2 is ANQGSEA. The CDR3 extends over 13 amino acids. V lost 6 bases, J lost 5 bases, and 16 bases lay in between. This CDR3 reads CSVQNRQDYGYTF. For the CDR3, the DNA is TGCAGCGTCCAAAACAGACAGGATTATGGCTACACCTTC.

This clone was detected once. This chain links TRBV5-1 with TRBJ1-1; D not resolved. V lost 1 base and J 7 bases, leaving 8 bases between the germline ends. Germline CDR1 SGHRS, CDR2 YFSETQ. The CDR3 covers 12 residues. CDR3: CASSLSQNEAFF. The CDR3 DNA is TGCGCCAGCAGCTTGTCCCAGAATGAAGCTTTCTTT.

This rearrangement joins TRBV4-1 to TRBJ2-1; D is perhaps TRBD2 (5 bases). Trimming pared 4 bases from V and 5 bases from J, leaving 15 bases between. This CDR3 region has 15 residues. The germline CDR1 and CDR2 sequences are MGHRA and YSYEKL. CDR3 DNA sequence: TGCGCCAGCAGCCCCCTCGAGTTCGGGGACAATGAGCAGTTCTTC. It specifies CASSPLEFGDNEQFF.

The J gene is TRBJ2-7, the V gene TRBV9; 11 bases agree with TRBD2. CDR1 and CDR2 (germline): SGDLS, YYNGEE. This CDR3 is built from 16 residues. The J segment lost 3 bases and the V segment lost 0 bases, leaving 5 bases of the junction unmatched. The CDR3 loop is CASSVEMGTSGYEQYF. The CDR3 DNA reads as TGTGCCAGCAGCGTAGAGATGGGGACTAGCGGCTACGAGCAGTACTTC. The full variable domain, with the rest looked up from reference TRBV9 and TRBJ2-7, is DSGVTQTPKHLITATGQRVTLRCSPRSGDLSVYWYQQSLDQGLQFLIQYYNGEERAKGNILERFSAQQFPDLHSELNLSSLELGDSALYFCASSVEMGTSGYEQYFGPGTRLTVT.